This is a list of T cell receptor beta chains from one sample in a study of blood T cell repertoires in COVID-19. Sequencing was performed with immunoSEQ multiplex PCR; in TCRdb, only in-frame clones are kept and a portion is missing. In the table there are about 300,000 clones, over 75% of which are singletons. Sequencing was performed on PBMCs or T cells enriched from blood (not recorded which). These receptors were taken from a woman between 18 and 30 years old who had recovered from COVID-19. Each CDR3 is given with its conserved first and last residue. A D gene is named only where the DNA matches it firmly. A row's size may be missing; if present it is once, few, many or a size class.

13	-	TRBV27	-	TRBJ2-4	CASSRERGGIQYF	TGTGCCAGCAGTCGAGAAAGGGGAGGCATTCAGTACTTC
15	-	TRBV3-1/TRBV3-2	-	TRBJ1-2	CASSQDLGARQGYTF	TGTGCCAGCAGCCAAGATCTTGGAGCAAGGCAAGGCTACACCTTC
14	-	TRBV3-1/TRBV3-2	-	TRBJ2-1	CASSRGQFSDRQFF	TGTGCCAGCAGCCGTGGACAGTTCTCGGACCGGCAGTTCTTC
16	-	TRBV5-6	few	TRBJ1-3	CASSLDPDSSGNTIYF	TGTGCCAGCAGCTTGGATCCCGACAGCTCTGGAAACACCATATATTTT
15	TRBD1	TRBV18	-	TRBJ1-2	CASTKDRGRGYGYTF	TGTGCCAGCACAAAAGACAGGGGGCGAGGCTATGGCTACACCTTC
17	TRBD2	TRBV6-1	-	TRBJ2-7	CASSASPGTSLAHEQYF	TGTGCCAGCAGTGCCTCCCCCGGGACTAGTCTTGCCCACGAGCAGTACTTC
13	-	TRBV7-9	few	TRBJ1-2	CASSLGAYYGYTF	TGTGCCAGCAGCTTAGGGGCTTACTATGGCTACACCTTC
15	TRBD1	TRBV6-5	-	TRBJ1-1	CASSYSRQGYTEAFF	TGTGCCAGCAGTTACTCGCGACAGGGGTACACTGAAGCTTTCTTT
13	-	TRBV12-3/TRBV12-4	-	TRBJ1-3	CASSLKSQGPVYF	TGTGCCAGCAGTTTAAAGTCGCAGGGCCCGGTATATTTT
18	TRBD1	TRBV2	-	TRBJ1-2	CASSELGTGGASDYGYTF	TGTGCCAGCAGTGAATTAGGGACAGGGGGCGCTTCAGACTATGGCTACACCTTC
15	TRBD1	TRBV5-8	once	TRBJ1-6	CASSLEGQHNSPLHF	TGTGCCAGCAGCTTGGAGGGACAGCATAATTCACCCCTCCACTTT
14	-	TRBV5-1	once	TRBJ1-1	CASSSTMMNTEAFF	TGCGCCAGCAGCTCAACTATGATGAACACTGAAGCTTTCTTT
14	-	TRBV5-4	-	TRBJ1-1	CASSPQRVGTEAFF	TGTGCCAGCAGCCCCCAGAGGGTAGGTACTGAAGCTTTCTTT
14	-	TRBV7-3	-	TRBJ1-1	CASSSQQGNTEAFF	TGTGCCAGCAGCTCACAGCAGGGAAACACTGAAGCTTTCTTT
11	-	TRBV5-1	few	TRBJ2-7	CASSSLGEQYF	TGCGCCAGCAGCTCCCTCGGCGAGCAGTACTTC
16	-	TRBV30	-	TRBJ1-3	CAWTLGGAFSGNTIYF	TGTGCCTGGACCCTTGGGGGGGCCTTCTCTGGAAACACCATATATTTT
14	-	TRBV9	-	TRBJ2-5	CASSVQDSQETQYF	TGTGCCAGCAGCGTTCAGGACAGCCAAGAGACCCAGTACTTC
15	-	TRBV28	once	TRBJ1-3	CACRGAQQNGNTIYF	TGTGCCTGCCGGGGGGCCCAGCAGAATGGAAACACCATATATTTT
13	-	TRBV3-1/TRBV3-2	-	TRBJ2-3	CASSQATADTQYF	TGTGCCAGCAGCCAAGCCACGGCAGATACGCAGTATTTT
16	-	TRBV18	once	TRBJ1-1	CASSSNGGESNTEAFF	TGTGCCAGCTCATCTAACGGGGGAGAGTCGAACACTGAAGCTTTCTTT
14	TRBD2	TRBV27	once	TRBJ2-2	CATKLAGEVGELFF	TGTGCCACCAAACTAGCGGGAGAGGTCGGGGAGCTGTTTTTT
18	TRBD2	TRBV19	-	TRBJ2-3	CASSTTYSGSGGTDTQYF	TGTGCCAGTAGTACCACCTATAGCGGGAGCGGGGGAACAGATACGCAGTATTTT
14	TRBD1	TRBV19	once	TRBJ1-5	CASSIESGGQPQHF	TGTGCCAGTAGTATCGAGTCAGGGGGTCAGCCCCAGCATTTT
12	TRBD1	TRBV30	-	TRBJ2-7	CARGTGPYEQYF	TGTGCCCGAGGGACAGGGCCCTACGAGCAGTACTTC
15	-	TRBV5-1	once	TRBJ1-1	CASSPTLTLYTEAFF	TGCGCCAGCAGCCCCACCTTGACTCTTTACACTGAAGCTTTCTTT
13	TRBD1	TRBV27	few	TRBJ1-1	CASRTLPGQEAFF	TGTGCCAGCAGGACCCTCCCGGGACAGGAAGCTTTCTTT
16	TRBD1	TRBV6-5	-	TRBJ1-4	CASSYSRQGKGEKLFF	TGTGCCAGCAGTTACTCCCGACAGGGGAAGGGAGAAAAACTGTTTTTT
14	-	TRBV12-2	-	TRBJ2-5	CASRVGLAEETQYF	TGTGCAAGTCGGGTGGGACTAGCAGAAGAGACCCAGTACTTC
15	TRBD1	TRBV7-9	few	TRBJ1-2	CASSSGTGGLYGYTF	TGTGCCAGCAGCTCCGGGACAGGGGGCCTCTATGGCTACACCTTC
16	-	TRBV2	-	TRBJ1-4	CASREQRSATNEKLFF	TGTGCCAGCAGAGAACAACGGTCTGCAACTAATGAAAAACTGTTTTTT
16	TRBD1	TRBV24-1	-	TRBJ2-2	CATSDEGADYTGELFF	TGTGCCACCAGTGACGAGGGGGCAGATTACACCGGGGAGCTGTTTTTT
15	-	TRBV11-2	-	TRBJ1-4	CASSPGTLMDEKLFF	TGTGCCAGCAGCCCCGGGACACTTATGGATGAAAAACTGTTTTTT
17	-	TRBV28	-	TRBJ1-5	CASSFGQGIVSNQPQHF	TGTGCCAGCAGTTTTGGGCAGGGGATAGTGAGCAATCAGCCCCAGCATTTT
15	-	TRBV2	few	TRBJ2-3	CASRRQMGSTDTQYF	TGTGCCAGCAGACGACAGATGGGGAGCACAGATACGCAGTATTTT
14	-	TRBV6-5	-	TRBJ1-2	CASSYPDKNYGYTF	TGTGCCAGCAGTTACCCGGACAAGAACTATGGCTACACCTTC
14	TRBD2	TRBV18	-	TRBJ2-7	CASSPASGGYEQYF	TGTGCCAGCTCACCGGCTAGCGGGGGGTACGAGCAGTACTTC
13	-	TRBV28	-	TRBJ2-5	CASRMTAQETQYF	TGTGCCAGCAGAATGACAGCACAAGAGACCCAGTACTTC
13	-	TRBV4-2	few	TRBJ1-3	CASSPPLIRTIYF	TGTGCCAGCAGCCCCCCCCTTATTAGAACCATATATTTT
15	TRBD1	TRBV19	-	TRBJ1-1	CASNPGQGVNNEAFF	TGTGCCAGTAACCCGGGACAGGGGGTAAATAATGAAGCTTTCTTT
17	TRBD2	TRBV6-1	-	TRBJ2-1	CASSVRGSGRTYNEQFF	TGTGCCAGCAGTGTCCGGGGGAGCGGGAGGACCTACAATGAGCAGTTCTTC
16	TRBD1	TRBV19	-	TRBJ1-2	CASKRQGVQTGYGYTF	TGTGCCAGTAAGAGACAGGGTGTACAGACCGGTTATGGCTACACCTTC
16	-	TRBV4-1	-	TRBJ1-5	CASSQVGRGGSQPQHF	TGCGCCAGCAGCCAAGTTGGCAGGGGAGGGAGTCAGCCCCAGCATTTT
14	-	TRBV5-5	once	TRBJ2-3	CASSDPTSPDTQYF	TGTGCCAGCAGCGACCCCACTAGCCCAGATACGCAGTATTTT
16	-	TRBV5-1	-	TRBJ1-6	CASSLGVNVRDSPLHF	TGCGCCAGCAGCTTGGGTGTCAACGTGAGGGATTCACCCCTCCACTTT
15	-	TRBV7-3	-	TRBJ2-2	CASSVGAPGTGELFF	TGTGCCAGCAGCGTGGGGGCTCCGGGCACCGGGGAGCTGTTTTTT